This T cell receptor (beta chain) was captured by sequencing in a study of vaccination effects on CD4 cells after COVID-19. Turning to the study itself: Each participant was given two doses of one vaccine (BNT162b2 or mRNA-1273).

The CDR3 totals 15 residues. Germline V CDR1 and CDR2: DFQATT, SNEGSKA (reference sequence). V dropped 3 bases and J dropped 6; count of bases not matched to a gene: 9. Findings of the study overall: Researchers report that only 1 of 255 vaccine-induced clones in healthy vaccinees cross-reacted with common cold coronaviruses.

Only in-frame clones appear in the TCRdb table, and some are missing; sequencing was by immunoSEQ multiplex PCR. The data contain about 25,000 clones, approximately 73% of them singletons. After expansion with viral peptide pools in the ViraFEST assay, antigen-specific CD4+ T cells were sequenced. The culture ran for around ten days before CD4+ T cells were isolated. Testing of the vaccine recipients showed negative nucleocapsid antibodies and no prior SARS-CoV-2 infection. With roughly 10 ug/ml peptides and roughly 9.3 IU/ml IL-2, a few million PBMC per well were cultured. Cultures got half-medium changes with IL-2 on days 3 and 7. As to this clone: Antigen unknown.

The sequence was collected from a human donor who received a COVID-19 vaccine. The sample consisted of CD4+ T cells from PBMCs cultured with SARS-CoV-2 spike peptides, taken before COVID-19 vaccination. The rearrangement links TRBV20-1 to TRBJ2-7; 12 bases map to TRBD2. The CDR3 is CSASTPGTSGFEQYF. The CDR3 coding sequence is TGCAGTGCTAGTACACCCGGGACTAGCGGGTTCGAGCAGTACTTC.